The entry that follows covers one TCR beta chain sequence. Its specificity is not known. This record belongs to a study of blood T cells in healthy people across ages. Whole-study context: Template switching caught about one barcoded beta molecule for each two T cells. Study-wide results and caveats: Age showed a roughly linear inverse relationship with TCR beta diversity per million T cells. Estimated diversity, derived from one million T cells, was regarded as an underestimate. The long-lived group displayed more naive CD4+ cells, plus higher diversity, than the aged donors did.

The CDR3 spans 15 residues. The V and J ends lost 2 bases and 13 bases, in that order; junction bases with no gene match: 14. Per the germline V gene, CDR1 is MNHEY and CDR2 is SVGAGI. Then a second PCR, running about 6 to 12 cycles, was carried out with a sample-barcoded 5' primer and a J-beta primer mix. TCRdb passed the 5' RACE reads through MiXCR, listing each CDR3 protein once. This repertoire shows 950,000 to 1,200,000 distinct CDR3 sequences, less than 45% found once; its top ten account for roughly 13%. The chain uses TRBV6-5 and TRBJ2-1; 7 bases are shared with TRBD2. Sequenced material: blood. The sequence came from a man younger than 35 in good health. CDR3: CASSYTRLAQETQFF. CDR3 bases: TGTGCCAGCAGTTACACCCGACTAGCCCAAGAGACCCAGTTCTTC.